What follows is one TCR beta chain and its context. The target of this receptor is not known. No much larger clone is present one base from it, and per-base qualities are unavailable. The data were obtained in a study of cytomegalovirus exposure and HLA in healthy donors (dated by TCRdb to between 2016 and 2019). Study-level background: An earlier analysis of roughly 630 of the donors reported about 250 Gb of sequence data and 120 million or so unique TCR beta sequences from 150 million to 200 million T cells. Roughly 300 gigabases of sequencing data and 80 million or so unique TCR sequences were included in an early release covering roughly 600 HLA-typed donors. Of the approximately 400 genotyped donors, about 84% fell in the genetic ancestry cluster associated with self-reported Caucasian donors. The study aimed to test whether cataloging public T cell receptors could reveal signatures of past pathogen exposure. The study used immunosequencing to profile the T cell repertoires of hundreds of subjects and linked those repertoires to cytomegalovirus serostatus. Along with the approximately 700-subject first cohort, a separate validation cohort of over a hundred different subjects was used. To predict cytomegalovirus infection status, the study combined high-throughput TCR immunosequencing, statistical association of individual TCRs with disease status, and machine learning. A later analysis re-analyzed previously published TCR beta repertoires from 550 to 700 donors and added high-resolution HLA genotyping to study TCR occurrence patterns. In the later analysis, no new phenotypic data were used to find candidate immune exposures; instead, reliance was placed on TCR beta sequences and their occurrence across donors. An earlier analysis of nearly 600 of the donors applied high-throughput TCR beta sequencing to assess whether each TCR beta V gene segment acted as functional or pseudogenic. Donor age, sex, ethnicity and CMV serostatus were compiled together with the repertoire data. Genome-wide SNP genotypes for about 65% of the roughly 700 donors were used in a later genetic analysis, which treated that subset as a discovery cohort. Every discovery cohort repertoire had been produced on one sequencing platform. Both class I and class II loci were covered by HLA typing, at four-digit resolution. The number of donors typed differed by locus, with 629-630 for A, B, C, DRB1 and DQB1, roughly 550 for DQA1, 600 to 610 for DPA1, and some 470 for DPB1. Because of strong linkage in the cohort, five DR-DQ haplotypes were treated as single units for association and clustering. Among around 400 genotyped donors of the cohort, an average of roughly 230,000 unique TCR beta nucleotide sequences was sequenced per donor, of which about 19% were non-productive.

The cohort consisted of more than 650 healthy bone marrow donors. All cohort members were sampled while nominally healthy, although unrecorded immune exposures were likely present. The donor tested CMV seronegative, placing the donor among the 350 to 400 seronegative members of the cohort. Every donor gave a peripheral blood sample, and the peripheral blood mononuclear cells from that sample were used for TCR beta sequencing. Genomic DNA extraction from the blood cell samples was performed with the Qiagen DNeasy Blood Extraction Kit. Study-level results and caveats: Some IMGT-functional V segments, including TRBV6-2 and TRBV6-3, could not be distinguished by the 87-base-pair reads and were therefore excluded. Most TCR sequences were observed very rarely across donors, whereas some public TCRs were present in many individuals. A further reported finding was that TCR beta sequences accurately predicted the HLA-A and HLA-B alleles for most subjects in the first cohort. Sequencing depth was assumed to be roughly uniform across donors in the presence/absence analyses, though that assumption may not hold. The only immune exposure information available for the cohort was CMV serostatus. In a later analysis, HLA-associated TCR beta chains showed more clonal expansion and lower generation probabilities than non-associated chains that were equally common. When HLA alleles, especially DR and DQ, strongly co-occurred, attributing TCR associations to individual alleles was difficult. Only TCR beta chains were sequenced in this cohort, and the absence of alpha or paired-chain data limited detectable features. Linkage disequilibrium might explain the correlated functional status among segregating V segments, but an unknown experimental factor could not be excluded. A later genetic analysis reported fewer N-insertions in productive TCRs among donors in an Asian-associated ancestry cluster than the roughly 700-donor mean. According to a later analysis, parvovirus B19, influenza, CMV and Epstein-Barr virus appeared linked to several top co-occurrence clusters. An earlier analysis of around 540 of the donors showed that most TCR beta V segments appeared in productive rearrangements either about 87% or about 30% of the time, which broadly matched IMGT annotations. The authors suggested that the approach could potentially be extended to other disease states and immunological phenotypes. HLA typing was unavailable for some donors at each locus, so association tests used only the typed subset. The earlier analysis of some 560 of the donors excluded 15 to 20 rarely observed V segments, including chromosome 9 orphons, because counts were too low. Most CMV-associated TCR beta chains appeared to be HLA-restricted in a later analysis, and the HLA associations seemed to be driven largely by CMV exposure. In a later genetic analysis, a missense DCLRE1C variant was associated with V-gene and J-gene trimming of TCR beta chains, and the association was replicated in an independent cohort. In a later analysis, TCR association rates were found to vary across HLA loci, with the most associated TCRs seen for DRB1 alleles and the fewest for HLA-C alleles. A few of the identified cytomegalovirus-associated TCR beta chains were confirmed in vitro to be specific for cytomegalovirus antigens. A cluster of highly shared sequence variants was judged likely to be a technical artifact of the sequencing pipeline. The study gave a list of 150 to 200 TCR beta chains associated with cytomegalovirus. In both the original and validation cohorts, the classifier was reported to diagnose cytomegalovirus status with high specificity and sensitivity. At a false discovery rate of 0.05, a later analysis linked around 15,000 TCR beta sequences to specific HLA alleles.

The method was the immunoSEQ multiplex PCR assay. A mixture of 60 forward primers for TCR Vbeta segments and 13 reverse primers for TCR Jbeta segments was used in the multiplex PCR. The CDR3 region of rearranged TCR beta genes was amplified from genomic DNA with a multiplex PCR assay. On the Illumina HiSeq System, the amplified TCR beta libraries were sequenced as 87-base-pair reads. The authors processed their data as follows. In a later analysis, tens of millions of unique TCR beta chains were counted across the roughly 670 repertoires, and some 10 million of these chains were shared by at least two donors. Raw reads were error-corrected and collapsed into unique sequences by a nearest-neighbor algorithm in which closely related sequences were merged to remove PCR and sequencing errors. CDR3 sequences were aligned to IMGT reference sequences to assign V, D and J gene segments. For a sequence to be retained, a match of at least six nucleotides was required to both a V gene segment and a J gene segment. Rearrangements were called productive when the CDR3 lacked stop codons and stayed in frame with V and J; all others were non-productive. Following IMGT convention, CDR3 was defined as the stretch from the second conserved V-encoded cysteine to the conserved J-encoded phenylalanine. In an earlier analysis of approximately 500 of the donors, sequences lacking an unambiguous match to a single V gene segment were excluded. In an earlier analysis of approximately 590 of the donors, V segments were called functional above 56.7% productive rearrangements and were called segregating when the between-donor standard deviation exceeded 5%. A statistical classification framework was built to diagnose cytomegalovirus status from the catalog of TCR beta chain sequences. In a later analysis, TCR nucleotide sequences were compared against IMGT/GENE-DB human TR gene sequences so that V and J genes could be assigned. A later analysis assigned CDR3 sequences and most-parsimonious VDJ recombination scenarios with the TCRdist pipeline. In a later analysis, each TCR beta chain was defined by its CDR3 amino acid sequence together with its V-gene family, and reads without a unique V-gene family were excluded. In a later analysis, 500 to 700 highly shared, low-generation-probability nucleotide sequences were removed to address suspected cross-contamination and a sequencing artifact. For each public chain, a later analysis derived a clonal expansion index from normalized ranks of inferred template counts within each repertoire. In a later analysis, generation probabilities were computed using a VDJ recombination model fitted to out-of-frame rearrangements, and the results were checked against IGoR. In a later analysis, hypergeometric tests were used to score TCR-TCR, TCR-HLA and TCR-CMV co-occurrence, with a repertoire-size bias correction applied to TCR pairs. A later analysis estimated false discovery rates by permuting HLA or CMV assignments 20 times. In a later analysis, co-occurring TCRs were grouped using DBSCAN, with TCRdist sequence similarity added in when clustering inside HLA-allele-positive subsets. Co-occurrence clustering excluded repertoires with fewer than 30,000 or more than 120,000 public chains, plus five with anomalous nucleotide sharing. Here the immuneACCESS table is served through TCRdb, limited to in-frame sequences with V and J called. Missing clones are a known gap in these copies; in checked studies unresolved V genes cover under half, and the rest lacks a known reason. The DNA gave D and trimming, while V, J and clone size come from that table. Across this sample there are around 300,000 clones, with about 66% seen only once. Jointly, the top ten make up about 2.2% of the sample.

There are 13 amino acids in the CDR3, from cysteine to phenylalanine inclusive. Of the read, only the CDR3 DNA is kept; its 39 bases are in frame from base 1. V and J are trimmed by 6 bases and 7 bases, and the gene matches miss 8 bases of the junction. Sequences LNHDA (CDR1) and SQIVND (CDR2) are obtained from the germline V gene (reference sequence). The clonotype comes from a female donor in good health and CMV-seronegative. Specimen: PBMCs. Here the chain combines TRBV19 and TRBJ2-7, with 8 junctional bases fitting TRBD1. Here is the DNA: TGTGCCAGTAGACGGACAGGGTCGGGTGAGCAGTACTTC. Its coded protein is CASRRTGSGEQYF.